This T cell receptor beta chain was recovered during a study of cytomegalovirus exposure and HLA in healthy donors. Study-level points and caveats: The study found most TCR sequences rare, yet found some public TCRs in many donors. Some V segments could not be told apart, so they were left out, TRBV6-2 and TRBV6-3 among them. Researchers reported in a later analysis that a missense DCLRE1C variant was tied to TCR beta V- and J-gene trimming.

Turning to this clone: Its specificity is unknown.

Each of the donors was a healthy bone marrow donor. Germline CDR1 and CDR2: LNHDA and SQIVND (reference sequence). Trimming removed 3 bases from V and 4 bases from J; junction bases left unmatched: 13. The CDR3 length is 17 residues. Primers: 60 Vbeta forward and 13 Jbeta reverse. TCRdb keeps only in-frame clones here, not all; method: immunoSEQ multiplex PCR. The table shows about 110,000 clones, with roughly 85% occurring only once. The sequence derives from a woman in her thirties or forties in good health and CMV-seronegative. V is TRBV19 and J is TRBJ1-2; 8 bases fit TRBD1. Sequencing was carried out using PBMCs. CDR3 bases: TGTGCCAGTAGTATTAAGGCAGGGGGCCCCAACCCCTATGGCTACACCTTC. Amino acid sequence: CASSIKAGGPNPYGYTF.